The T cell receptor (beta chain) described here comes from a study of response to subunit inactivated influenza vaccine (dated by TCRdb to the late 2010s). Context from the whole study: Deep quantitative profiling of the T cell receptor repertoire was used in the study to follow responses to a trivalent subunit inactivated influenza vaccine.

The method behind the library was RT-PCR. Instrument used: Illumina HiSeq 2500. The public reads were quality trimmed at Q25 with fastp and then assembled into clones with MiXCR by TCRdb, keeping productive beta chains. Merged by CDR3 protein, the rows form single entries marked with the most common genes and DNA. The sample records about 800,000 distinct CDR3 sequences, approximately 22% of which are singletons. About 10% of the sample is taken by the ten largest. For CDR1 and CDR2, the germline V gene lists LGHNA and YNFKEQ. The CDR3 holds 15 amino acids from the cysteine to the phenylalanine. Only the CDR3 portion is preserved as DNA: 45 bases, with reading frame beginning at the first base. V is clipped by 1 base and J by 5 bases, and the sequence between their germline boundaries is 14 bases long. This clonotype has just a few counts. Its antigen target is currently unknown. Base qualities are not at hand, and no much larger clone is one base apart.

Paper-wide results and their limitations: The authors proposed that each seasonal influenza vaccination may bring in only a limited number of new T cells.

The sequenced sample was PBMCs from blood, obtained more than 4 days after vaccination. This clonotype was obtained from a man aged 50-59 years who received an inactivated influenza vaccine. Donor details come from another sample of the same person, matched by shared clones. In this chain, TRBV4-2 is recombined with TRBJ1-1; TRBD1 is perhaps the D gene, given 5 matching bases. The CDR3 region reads CASSQGGREGTEAFF. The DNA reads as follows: TGTGCCAGCAGCCAAGGGGGCCGGGAAGGGACTGAAGCTTTCTTT.